This TCR beta chain was sequenced in a study of T cells in Graves' hyperthyroidism and ophthalmopathy. Study-level results: Blood held most thyroid clonotypes expanded above 0.001 frequency.

Ophthalmopathy patients all had a Clinical Activity Score of at least 3, a NOSPECS grade of at least 4 and disease under 3 months old. It was uncontrolled infection, other autoimmune disease, pregnancy or lactation that excluded patients. More than 9.5 ml fresh peripheral blood yielded the PBMCs. Using RNA transcripts as the source, TCR beta CDR3 regions were amplified. Primed by the HTBI set, a first-round RT-PCR was run on the TCR CDR3. Each CDR3 protein is one row after TCRdb ran MiXCR on the multiplex PCR reads. This sample has around 300,000 distinct CDR3 sequences, with around 15% found just once. This clonotype occurred a few times. What it binds is unknown. J was trimmed by 4 bases and V by 6 bases; bases with no gene match: 5. The CDR3 has 14 amino acids.

The chain has TRBV12-3 or TRBV12-4 and TRBJ2-3; 9 positions agree with TRBD2. The clonotype originates from a woman aged 40 to 50 with Graves' ophthalmopathy. Sequenced: blood. This chain's CDR3 is CASRERGVPDTQYF. As DNA, the CDR3 is TGTGCCAGCAGGGAGCGGGGGGTTCCAGATACGCAGTATTTT.